The 19 T cell receptor beta chains listed next were all sequenced from one sample in a study of T cells in Graves' hyperthyroidism and ophthalmopathy. Authors of the study amplified TCR beta CDR3 regions from RNA transcripts. A set of HTBI primers served as the primers for a first-round RT-PCR of the TCR CDR3. TCRdb passed the multiplex PCR reads through MiXCR, listing each CDR3 protein once. The sample holds roughly 380,000 distinct CDR3 sequences, approximately 13% seen once. The sample consisted of blood. These receptors originate from a woman aged 60-75 years with Graves' hyperthyroidism.

This clonotype has ten or more counts. The chain has TRBV3-1 and TRBJ2-7; D gene uncertain. The CDR3 sequence is 15 residues long. CDR1 is LGHDT and CDR2 is YNNKEL in the germline V gene (reference sequence). V gave up 1 base and J gave up 2 bases, with 12 bases separating them. Here the CDR3 DNA reads TGTGCCAGCAGCCAAGTCCTCGGAGAACCCTACGAGCAGTACTTC. Translating it yields CASSQVLGEPYEQYF.

V and J are TRBV6-1 and TRBJ2-3; 11 positions match TRBD2. The V and J ends lost 6 bases and 1 base, in that order; junction bases with no gene match: 3. The CDR3 totals 15 residues. In germline, CDR1 is MNHNS, CDR2 SASEGT. CDR3 sequence: CASRGTSGRTDTQYF. The CDR3 DNA reads as TGTGCCAGCAGGGGGACTAGCGGCCGCACAGATACGCAGTATTTT.

Ten or more counts support this clonotype. The chain couples TRBV28 to TRBJ1-1; D gene uncertain. The V end lost 6 bases, the J end lost 1 base, and 12 bases lay between the germline ends. Per germline, CDR1 MDHEN and CDR2 SYDVKM. The CDR3 runs 14 residues. The DNA for the CDR3 is TGTGCCAGCAGCAACCTTGACGGGAACACTGAAGCTTTCTTT. Encoded protein: CASSNLDGNTEAFF.

The chain has TRBV11-2 and TRBJ1-2, with D tentatively TRBD1 (6 bases). This CDR3 is built from 15 residues. CDR1 is SGHAT, CDR2 FQNNGV, per germline. Trimming took off 2 bases at V and 6 bases at J, with 16 bases between the two ends. The CDR3 sequence: CASSLSFGTTDGYTF. DNA for the CDR3: TGTGCCAGCAGCTTAAGTTTCGGGACAACCGATGGCTACACCTTC. The whole variable domain, filled in from reference TRBV11-2 and TRBJ1-2, reads EAGVAQSPRYKIIEKRQSVAFWCNPISGHATLYWYQQILGQGPKLLIQFQNNGVVDDSQLPKDRFSAERLKGVDSTLKIQPAKLEDSAVYLCASSLSFGTTDGYTFGSGTRLTVV.

This clonotype appeared a few times. This chain joins TRBV24-1 and TRBJ2-1, with unresolved D. In germline, CDR1 is KGHDR, CDR2 SFDVKD. The CDR3 consists of 15 residues. V was clipped by 1 base and J by 0 bases, with 6 bases between them. The CDR3 nucleotides are TGTGCCACCAGTGATTTTAGGAGCTCCTACAATGAGCAGTTCTTC. It codes for CATSDFRSSYNEQFF.

Written as DNA, the CDR3 is TGCGCCAGCAGCTTCGGTCCGTCCAGGGAGGACGAGCAGTACTTC. Its protein product is CASSFGPSREDEQYF. The V call is TRBV5-1, the J call TRBJ2-7; D is possibly TRBD2 (6 bases). This CDR3 contains 15 residues. The germline V gene has CDR1 SGHRS and CDR2 YFSETQ. Between the trimmed V and J ends, which lost 2 bases and 5 bases, there was a span of 17 bases. Based on the CDR3 plus reference TRBV5-1 and TRBJ2-7, the full variable domain is KAGVTQTPRYLIKTRGQQVTLSCSPISGHRSVSWYQQTPGQGLQFLFEYFSETQRNKGNFPGRFSGRQFSNSRSEMNVSTLELGDSALYLCASSFGPSREDEQYFGPGTRLTVT.

The table lists this clonotype with a few counts. V is TRBV27 and J is TRBJ2-2; unclear D gene. Germline CDR1 reads MNHEY; CDR2 reads SMNVEV (reference sequence). This CDR3 is 13 amino acids long. Trimming shortened V by 4 bases and J by 13 bases, and 16 bases separated the two germline ends. The CDR3 sequence: CASSSSTPPRLFF. CDR3 bases: TGTGCCAGCAGTTCGTCAACCCCACCCCGGCTGTTTTTT.

This clonotype turned up a few times. The gene calls are TRBV29-1 and TRBJ2-5; D is possibly TRBD1 or TRBD2 (5 bases each). CDR3 length: 11 residues. V was clipped by 7 bases and J by 7 bases, with 13 bases between them. The germline V gene encodes CDR1 SQVTM and CDR2 ANQGSEA. The CDR3 reads CSAGDRGTQYF. CDR3 bases: TGCAGCGCCGGGGACCGGGGGACCCAGTACTTC.

With regard to this clonotype: Likely a read error: the CDR3 ends without its conserved phenylalanine or tryptophan. The chain is built from TRBV6-1 and TRBJ2-2; 12 bases agree with TRBD2. Germline lookup yields CDR1 MNHNS and CDR2 SASEGT. V lost 6 bases, J lost 4 bases, and 9 bases stayed unmatched. CDR3 length: 17 residues. CDR3 residues: CASSSLATSGSTGELFL. DNA of the CDR3: TGTGCCAGCAGCAGCCTTGCGACTAGCGGGAGCACCGGGGAGCTGTTTCTT.

This clonotype was counted many times. This rearrangement joins TRBV3-1 to TRBJ2-5, with TRBD2 as a possible D gene (5 bases). CDR1 and CDR2 from the germline V gene are LGHDT and YNNKEL (reference sequence). Trimming shortened V by 2 bases and J by 5 bases, and 9 bases separated the two germline ends. The CDR3 sequence is 13 residues long. CDR3 nucleotides: TGTGCCAGCAGCCAAAGAGGGAGCGAGACCCAGTACTTC. It codes for CASSQRGSETQYF.

The table lists this clonotype with a count of one. The V and J genes are TRBV6-2 or TRBV6-3 and TRBJ2-2; D may be TRBD1 (5 bases). The CDR3 is 14 amino acids. V dropped 2 bases and J dropped 5 bases, with 9 bases sitting between them. The germline V gene encodes CDR1 MNHEY and CDR2 SVGEGT. The CDR3, as DNA: TGTGCCAGCAGTTACGTCTCAGGGACCGGGGAGCTGTTTTTT. Its translation: CASSYVSGTGELFF.

This clonotype has ten or more counts. V and J are TRBV20-1 and TRBJ2-5, with TRBD2 identical over 9 bases. V trimming: 1 base; J trimming: 3 bases; junction bases outside the gene matches: 9. Per germline, CDR1 DFQATT and CDR2 SNEGSKA (reference sequence). The CDR3 length is 16 residues. The DNA for the CDR3 is TGCAGTGCTAGAGTTCCCCTAGCGGGACGTGAAGAGACCCAGTACTTC. Protein: CSARVPLAGREETQYF.

This clonotype was picked up many times. The chain is built from TRBV15 and TRBJ2-3, with unresolved D. The CDR3 is 12 amino acids. From germline, CDR1 is LNHNV and CDR2 YYDKDF (reference sequence). V was shortened by 1 base and J by 6 bases, with 5 bases between the two germline ends. Here the CDR3 DNA reads TGTGCCACCAGCAGAGCGGCGGATACGCAGTATTTT. As protein: CATSRAADTQYF. The whole variable domain, remainder taken from reference TRBV15 and TRBJ2-3, is DAMVIQNPRYQVTQFGKPVTLSCSQTLNHNVMYWYQQKSSQAPKLLFHYYDKDFNNEADTPDNFQSRRPNTSFCFLDIRSPGLGDTAMYLCATSRAADTQYFGPGTRLTVL.

V usage is TRBV6-5 and J usage is TRBJ1-4; D uncertain. There are 14 residues in the CDR3. Trimming removed 2 bases from V and 3 bases from J, with 7 bases in between. The germline CDR1 and CDR2 sequences are MNHEY and SVGAGI. CDR3: CASSYRGSNEKLFF. CDR3 sequence (DNA): TGTGCCAGCAGTTACCGCGGGTCTAATGAAAAACTGTTTTTT.

A word on this clonotype: One end of the junction is discordant with germline, which a read error may explain. The V and J genes are TRBV20-1 and TRBJ2-1; the match to TRBD2 covers 14 bases. The CDR3 totals 15 residues. The germline V gene encodes CDR1 DFQATT and CDR2 SNEGSKA (reference sequence). The CDR3 reads CSARDRTSGRNEQSF. CDR3 in DNA: TGCAGTGCTAGAGATCGGACTAGCGGGAGGAATGAGCAGTCCTTC.

Notes on this clonotype: One base away lies a much larger clone, so this may be a sequencing read error. The chain uses TRBV5-1 and TRBJ2-7; TRBD2 matches at 12 bases. With 6 bases clipped from V and 9 bases from J, the junction kept 13 bases outside the gene matches. The CDR3 contains 15 residues. Germline CDR1 SGHRS, CDR2 YFSETQ. The CDR3 region is CASTSLAGGEFGQYF. CDR3 bases: TGCGCCAGCACCTCTCTAGCGGGAGGGGAATTTGGGCAGTACTTC.

This clonotype has more than one count but fewer than ten. The chain carries TRBV5-1 and TRBJ2-5; maybe TRBD2 (5 bases). Germline CDR1 reads SGHRS; CDR2 reads YFSETQ. The V gene lost 2 bases and the J gene lost 2 bases, with 10 bases spanning the gap. The CDR3 sequence is 14 residues long. CDR3 nucleotides: TGCGCCAGCAGCTTTAACGGGGAACAAGAGACCCAGTACTTC. Translation gives CASSFNGEQETQYF.

This clonotype was counted ten times or more. The chain carries TRBV28 and TRBJ2-7, with D perhaps TRBD2 (7 bases). V was clipped by 5 bases and J by 5 bases, with 19 bases between them. Germline lookup yields CDR1 MDHEN and CDR2 SYDVKM. The CDR3 has 15 amino acids. As DNA, the CDR3 is TGTGCCAGCAGTCCCGTAGGCAGGGAGGGGGACGAGCAGTACTTC. Translated, it gives CASSPVGREGDEQYF.

In its sample, this clonotype was seen many times. V usage is TRBV11-3 and J usage is TRBJ2-1; D might be TRBD1 (5 bases). Germline CDR1 is SGHNT and CDR2 is YENEEA. The CDR3 is 14 residues long. Trimming left V 6 bases short and J 7 bases short, with 16 bases between. The CDR3, as DNA: TGTGCCAGCAGTGAGGTAGGGGTGGTAAATGAGCAGTTCTTC. This codes for CASSEVGVVNEQFF.